One and the same sample provided the 8 T cell receptor beta chains below, sequenced in a study of blood T cell repertoires in COVID-19. Libraries were prepared by immunoSEQ multiplex PCR; TCRdb keeps only in-frame clonotypes and omits some of them. The sample contains fewer than 300,000 clones, around 84% of which appear only once. Specimen: PBMCs or T cells enriched from blood (not recorded which). The source is a woman aged 45-60 years who had recovered from COVID-19.

This chain links TRBV7-9 with TRBJ1-1, with 10 bases identical to TRBD1. The CDR3 runs to 15 residues. Germline V CDR1 and CDR2: SEHNR, FQNEAQ (reference sequence). Unmatched junction bases numbered 8, after V lost 5 bases and J lost 5 bases. This CDR3 is CASSGRQGARTEAFF. The CDR3 DNA sequence: TGTGCCAGCAGCGGCCGACAGGGGGCGCGGACTGAAGCTTTCTTT.

CDR3 sequence (DNA): TGTGCCAGCAGCCACACTAGTTACGGGGAGCTGTTTTTT. This translates into CASSHTSYGELFF. The chain is built from TRBV3-1 (or the pseudogene TRBV3-2) and TRBJ2-2, with D tentatively TRBD2 (5 bases). The CDR3 extends over 13 amino acids. CDR1 and CDR2 (germline): LGHDT, YNNKEL (reference sequence). V lost 3 bases and J lost 7, with 9 bases in between.

The V call is TRBV14, the J call TRBJ1-4, with 8 nucleotides matching TRBD1. The CDR3 loop spans 16 amino acids. The ends lost 1 base at V and 2 bases at J; junction bases unmatched: 3. The germline V gene has CDR1 SGHDN and CDR2 FVKESK. The CDR3, as DNA: TGTGCCAGCAGCCAAGCCAGGACAGGGACTAATGAAAAACTGTTTTTT. Its translation: CASSQARTGTNEKLFF. The whole variable domain, filled in from reference TRBV14 and TRBJ1-4, reads EAGVTQFPSHSVIEKGQTVTLRCDPISGHDNLYWYRRVMGKEIKFLLHFVKESKQDESGMPNNRFLAERTGGTYSTLKVQPAELEDSGVYFCASSQARTGTNEKLFFGSGTQLSVL.

V and J are TRBV5-4 and TRBJ2-7; a possible D gene is TRBD2 (5 bases). CDR3 length: 14 residues. Germline values: CDR1 SGHNT, CDR2 YYREEE (reference sequence). V was trimmed by 2 bases and J by 0 bases, leaving 9 bases between them. In DNA form, the CDR3 reads TGTGCCAGCAGCTTATTGGGGAGCTCCTACGAGCAGTACTTC. It is translated as CASSLLGSSYEQYF.

This clone was picked up one time. The chain couples TRBV14 to TRBJ1-2; 10 bases fit TRBD1. This CDR3 has 14 amino acids. Losses at the gene ends were 3 bases for V and 4 bases for J; bases not matched to a gene: 2. Per the germline V gene, CDR1 is SGHDN and CDR2 is FVKESK. CDR3 DNA sequence: TGTGCCAGCAGCCAGGACAGGGGGGGCTATGGCTACACCTTC. This encodes CASSQDRGGYGYTF.

The chain is built from TRBV15 and TRBJ1-5; no firm D call. The V end lost 0 bases, the J end lost 5 bases, and 17 bases lay between the germline ends. This CDR3 comprises 17 residues. The germline gives CDR1 LNHNV, CDR2 YYDKDF (reference sequence). Written as DNA, the CDR3 is TGTGCCACCAGCAGAGATTGGAGGTTGATAATGCATCAGCCCCAGCATTTT. It specifies CATSRDWRLIMHQPQHF. Based on the CDR3 plus reference TRBV15 and TRBJ1-5, the full variable domain is DAMVIQNPRYQVTQFGKPVTLSCSQTLNHNVMYWYQQKSSQAPKLLFHYYDKDFNNEADTPDNFQSRRPNTSFCFLDIRSPGLGDTAMYLCATSRDWRLIMHQPQHFGDGTRLSIL.

A word on this clone: The conserved phenylalanine or tryptophan is not found at the CDR3 terminus, so this likely reflects a read error. The DNA is omitted, as the CDR3 cannot be located on it reliably, and the CDR3 follows TCRdb's listing. V is TRBV4-2 and J is TRBJ2-3; the table's TRBD2 call for D was not verified on the DNA. The CDR3 totals 14 residues, both ends included. CDR1 is LGHNA and CDR2 is YNFKEQ in the germline V gene. The CDR3: CASSQFGARTSDTL.

The J gene is TRBJ2-7, the V gene TRBV28; D possibly corresponds to TRBD2 (6 bases). The ends were cut back, 6 bases at V and 6 bases at J, with 12 bases in the middle. Per germline, CDR1 MDHEN and CDR2 SYDVKM. CDR3 size: 12 residues. CDR3 in amino acids: CASSPLALEQYF. The CDR3 bases are TGTGCCAGCAGCCCACTAGCTCTCGAGCAGTACTTC.